Listed below are T cell receptor beta chains from one sample, sequenced in a study of T-cell memory formation after mild COVID-19. TCRdb ran MiXCR on the 5' RACE reads and lists one entry per CDR3 protein. In the table there are roughly 43,000 distinct CDR3 sequences, roughly 9.8% of which are singletons. What was sequenced was PBMCs or a T cell subset sorted from them (not recorded which). These receptor sequences come from an adult woman who had mild COVID-19 (a few samples of this study predate the infection). Cell type and time point are not known. CDR3s include the opening cysteine and the closing phenylalanine or tryptophan. The order of the fields is D gene, J gene, clone size, V gene, CDR3 length, CDR3 protein, CDR3 DNA. D genes are given only for firm matches. Clone size is shown for a subset of rows, as once, few, many or a class of expanded clone.

d_gene: .
j_gene: TRBJ2-7
abundance: few
v_gene: TRBV2
len: 11
CDR3aa: CASSEALEQYF
CDR3nt: TGTGCCAGCAGTGAAGCGCTCGAGCAGTACTTC

d_gene: TRBD2
j_gene: TRBJ2-1
abundance: few
v_gene: TRBV4-3
len: 17
CDR3aa: CASSQDLGAGAGNEQFF
CDR3nt: TGCGCCAGCAGCCAAGATCTGGGAGCGGGAGCAGGGAATGAGCAGTTCTTC

d_gene: .
j_gene: TRBJ2-2
abundance: .
v_gene: TRBV3-1
len: 14
CDR3aa: CASSHTGSGEELFF
CDR3nt: TGTGCCAGCAGCCATACAGGGAGCGGGGAGGAGCTGTTTTTT

d_gene: TRBD1
j_gene: TRBJ2-3
abundance: .
v_gene: TRBV6-6
len: 15
CDR3aa: CASGVSGQGGSAQYF
CDR3nt: TGTGCCAGCGGTGTATCGGGACAGGGGGGGAGTGCGCAGTATTTT

d_gene: TRBD2
j_gene: TRBJ2-3
abundance: many
v_gene: TRBV12-3/TRBV12-4
len: 14
CDR3aa: CASTSGGAADTQYF
CDR3nt: TGTGCCAGCACGAGCGGGGGGGCGGCAGATACGCAGTATTTT

d_gene: TRBD2
j_gene: TRBJ2-2
abundance: few
v_gene: TRBV5-6
len: 15
CDR3aa: CASSVGGADTGELFF
CDR3nt: TGTGCCAGCAGCGTGGGAGGGGCGGACACCGGGGAGCTGTTTTTT

d_gene: .
j_gene: TRBJ2-7
abundance: once
v_gene: TRBV4-1
len: 16
CDR3aa: CASSPLQERGTYEQYF
CDR3nt: TGCGCCAGCAGCCCTCTACAGGAGAGGGGGACCTACGAGCAGTACTTC

d_gene: TRBD1
j_gene: TRBJ2-5
abundance: .
v_gene: TRBV2
len: 14
CDR3aa: CASTAPTGWETQYF
CDR3nt: TGTGCCAGCACCGCCCCGACAGGGTGGGAGACCCAGTACTTC

d_gene: .
j_gene: TRBJ1-5
abundance: .
v_gene: TRBV20-1
len: 14
CDR3aa: CSARAPGEAQPQHF
CDR3nt: TGCAGTGCTAGGGCCCCGGGGGAGGCTCAGCCCCAGCATTTT

d_gene: TRBD2
j_gene: TRBJ2-3
abundance: many
v_gene: TRBV5-1
len: 15
CDR3aa: CASSSSGRALDTQYF
CDR3nt: TGCGCCAGCAGCTCTAGCGGGAGGGCTCTGGATACGCAGTATTTT

d_gene: TRBD2
j_gene: TRBJ2-1
abundance: .
v_gene: TRBV24-1
len: 16
CDR3aa: CATSDYGGAQRNEQFF
CDR3nt: TGTGCCACCAGTGATTACGGGGGGGCCCAGCGCAATGAGCAGTTCTTC

d_gene: TRBD2
j_gene: TRBJ2-3
abundance: .
v_gene: TRBV4-1
len: 20
CDR3aa: CASSRGGLVAGYSGTDTQYF
CDR3nt: TGCGCCAGCAGCCGGGGGGGGTTGGTAGCGGGGTACTCGGGCACAGATACGCAGTATTTT

d_gene: TRBD2
j_gene: TRBJ2-2
abundance: medium-sized
v_gene: TRBV20-1
len: 14
CDR3aa: CSAALAGGVGELFF
CDR3nt: TGCAGTGCTGCACTAGCGGGAGGGGTCGGGGAGCTGTTTTTT

d_gene: .
j_gene: TRBJ1-2
abundance: few
v_gene: TRBV20-1
len: 13
CDR3aa: CSARNPSNYGYTF
CDR3nt: TGCAGTGCCAGGAATCCTTCTAACTATGGCTACACCTTC

d_gene: .
j_gene: TRBJ2-1
abundance: .
v_gene: TRBV27
len: 14
CDR3aa: CASSPWGASNEQFF
CDR3nt: TGTGCCAGCAGTCCCTGGGGGGCCAGCAATGAGCAGTTCTTC

d_gene: TRBD1
j_gene: TRBJ1-2
abundance: few
v_gene: TRBV10-3
len: 17
CDR3aa: CAIRDPGQGNDNYGYTF
CDR3nt: TGTGCCATCAGGGATCCGGGACAGGGGAATGATAACTATGGCTACACCTTC

d_gene: .
j_gene: TRBJ2-1
abundance: few
v_gene: TRBV9
len: 14
CDR3aa: CASSGGYQLSEQFF
CDR3nt: TGTGCCAGCAGCGGGGGGTACCAGCTTAGTGAGCAGTTCTTC

d_gene: .
j_gene: TRBJ2-2
abundance: .
v_gene: TRBV2
len: 18
CDR3aa: CASSPSSGRGRNTGELFF
CDR3nt: TGTGCCAGCAGTCCAAGCTCCGGACGTGGTAGGAACACCGGGGAGCTGTTTTTT

d_gene: .
j_gene: TRBJ2-1
abundance: few
v_gene: TRBV14
len: 11
CDR3aa: CASSRYNEQFF
CDR3nt: TGTGCCAGCAGCCGATACAATGAGCAGTTCTTC

d_gene: .
j_gene: TRBJ1-2
abundance: .
v_gene: TRBV20-1
len: 11
CDR3aa: CSVPQVYGYTF
CDR3nt: TGCAGTGTTCCGCAGGTCTATGGCTACACCTTC

d_gene: .
j_gene: TRBJ2-5
abundance: few
v_gene: TRBV25-1
len: 15
CDR3aa: CASSAGGSRQETQYF
CDR3nt: TGTGCCAGCAGTGCCGGGGGCTCCAGGCAAGAGACCCAGTACTTC

d_gene: TRBD1
j_gene: TRBJ2-2
abundance: .
v_gene: TRBV29-1
len: 17
CDR3aa: CSVEDQEDRENTGELFF
CDR3nt: TGCAGCGTTGAAGATCAGGAGGACAGGGAAAACACCGGGGAGCTGTTTTTT

d_gene: .
j_gene: TRBJ2-5
abundance: many
v_gene: TRBV29-1
len: 15
CDR3aa: CSVEDQMYGKETQYF
CDR3nt: TGCAGCGTTGAAGACCAGATGTATGGGAAAGAGACCCAGTACTTC

d_gene: TRBD2
j_gene: TRBJ2-3
abundance: few
v_gene: TRBV5-4
len: 15
CDR3aa: CASSFVSGGGDTQYF
CDR3nt: TGTGCCAGCAGCTTCGTCAGCGGGGGTGGGGATACGCAGTATTTT

d_gene: .
j_gene: TRBJ1-3
abundance: few
v_gene: TRBV7-8
len: 13
CDR3aa: CASRGHSGNTIYF
CDR3nt: TGTGCGTCCCGGGGCCACAGTGGAAACACCATATATTTT

d_gene: TRBD1
j_gene: TRBJ1-1
abundance: few
v_gene: TRBV9
len: 13
CDR3aa: CASSLRTGEKTFF
CDR3nt: TGTGCCAGCAGCCTTCGGACAGGGGAGAAGACTTTCTTT

d_gene: .
j_gene: TRBJ2-2
abundance: many
v_gene: TRBV7-2
len: 16
CDR3aa: CASSFFSSTNTGELFF
CDR3nt: TGTGCCAGCAGCTTTTTTTCGTCGACGAACACCGGGGAGCTGTTTTTT

d_gene: TRBD1
j_gene: TRBJ1-2
abundance: .
v_gene: TRBV12-3/TRBV12-4
len: 18
CDR3aa: CASSLRTGTSWGRYGYTF
CDR3nt: TGTGCCAGCAGTTTAAGGACAGGGACCTCGTGGGGTAGATATGGCTACACCTTC

d_gene: .
j_gene: TRBJ1-5
abundance: once
v_gene: TRBV7-2
len: 14
CDR3aa: CASILSANNQPQHF
CDR3nt: TGTGCCAGCATCTTATCAGCAAACAATCAGCCCCAGCATTTT

d_gene: TRBD1
j_gene: TRBJ1-5
abundance: .
v_gene: TRBV7-8
len: 14
CDR3aa: CASSPPGGGQPQHF
CDR3nt: TGTGCCAGCAGCCCTCCAGGGGGAGGCCAGCCCCAGCATTTT

d_gene: .
j_gene: TRBJ2-3
abundance: few
v_gene: TRBV6-1
len: 16
CDR3aa: CASSDGGTASTDTQYF
CDR3nt: TGTGCCAGCAGTGATGGGGGGACCGCTAGCACAGATACGCAGTATTTT

d_gene: .
j_gene: TRBJ1-3
abundance: .
v_gene: TRBV7-6
len: 15
CDR3aa: CASSLGGGTGNTIYF
CDR3nt: TGTGCCAGCAGCTTAGGAGGGGGGACTGGAAACACCATATATTTT

d_gene: TRBD2
j_gene: TRBJ2-2
abundance: many
v_gene: TRBV11-2
len: 16
CDR3aa: CASSKGLAGNTGELFF
CDR3nt: TGTGCCAGCAGCAAGGGACTAGCGGGGAACACCGGGGAGCTGTTTTTT

d_gene: .
j_gene: TRBJ1-2
abundance: large
v_gene: TRBV6-6
len: 14
CDR3aa: CASSYLDGNYGYTF
CDR3nt: TGTGCCAGCAGTTACTTGGACGGCAACTATGGCTACACCTTC

d_gene: .
j_gene: TRBJ1-6
abundance: few
v_gene: TRBV9
len: 14
CDR3aa: CASSVGRDNSPLHF
CDR3nt: TGTGCCAGCAGCGTCGGCAGAGATAATTCACCCCTCCACTTT